A single sample gave rise to the 21 T cell receptor beta chains below, sequenced in a study of T-cell reconstitution after alpha-beta-depleted transplantation in children. Using unique molecular identifiers, the investigators prepared the TCRbeta library. TCRdb re-analysed the PCR reads in MiXCR, keeping a single row per CDR3 protein. This table holds hundreds of thousands of distinct CDR3 sequences, about 11% found once. Here the sequenced sample was PBMCs from the stem cell graft donor, taken from the stem cell graft. Receptor source: a human donor who donated a stem cell graft to a child with acute myeloid leukemia.

The chain links TRBV6-1 to TRBJ1-3, with 8 bases fitting TRBD1. V was clipped by 6 bases and J by 0 bases; unmatched bases: 4. This CDR3 is 15 amino acids long. Germline lookup yields CDR1 MNHNS and CDR2 SASEGT. The CDR3 loop reads CASRPGQGSGNTIYF. CDR3 sequence (DNA): TGTGCCAGCAGGCCCGGACAGGGCTCTGGAAACACCATATATTTT.

A few counts support this clonotype. The gene calls are TRBV29-1 and TRBJ2-6; 7 bases line up with TRBD1. From germline, CDR1 is SQVTM and CDR2 ANQGSEA. The CDR3 covers 17 residues. Trimming removed 6 bases from V and 0 bases from J; junction bases left unmatched: 11. This chain's CDR3 is CSVDAWDSRSGANVLTF. The CDR3 DNA follows: TGCAGCGTCGACGCGTGGGACAGCCGCTCTGGGGCCAACGTCCTGACTTTC.

This clonotype has a count of ten or more. The genes are TRBV4-2 and TRBJ2-2; weak D call: TRBD2 (5 bases). The V and J ends lost 4 bases and 6 bases respectively, with 12 bases between them. The CDR3 runs 14 residues. CDR1 LGHNA and CDR2 YNFKEQ come from the germline V gene. CDR3 nucleotides: TGTGCCAGCAGCCGCGAGAGAGGGCCCGGGGAGCTGTTTTTT. This translates into CASSRERGPGELFF.

This chain uses TRBV20-1 with TRBJ1-2, with D maybe TRBD1 (6 bases). V was cut by 3 bases and J by 4 bases, with 15 bases left in between. Germline-derived CDR1 and CDR2 are DFQATT and SNEGSKA (reference sequence). The CDR3 totals 14 residues. The CDR3 reads CSASGGLVIYGYTF. The CDR3 bases are TGCAGTGCTAGTGGGGGGCTGGTTATCTATGGCTACACCTTC.

To note about this clonotype: Being one base from a much bigger clone, this may be a read error. The CDR3 ends on some other residue instead of the conserved phenylalanine or tryptophan, so this is likely a read error. The V gene is TRBV10-3, the J gene TRBJ2-3; possible D gene TRBD2, 6 bases. This CDR3 is built from 15 residues. Trimming stripped 4 bases from V and 4 bases from J, with 15 bases between. Germline V CDR1 and CDR2: ENHRY, SYGVKD. In nucleotides, the CDR3 is TGTGCCATCAGTGGGGACCGGCGGGAAGCAGATACGCAGTATCTT. Translation: CAISGDRREADTQYL.

A word on this clonotype: An end of the junction differs from the germline gene, which may be a read error. The chain recombines TRBV18 with TRBJ2-1, with D possibly being TRBD1 (6 bases). The CDR3 has 12 amino acids. From germline, CDR1 is KGHSH and CDR2 LQKENI. The CDR3 DNA reads TGTGCCAGCTCAGCCGGACAGTTGCCCATGATCTTC. Its protein product is CASSAGQLPMIF.

This clonotype has only a few counts. This rearrangement joins TRBV28 to TRBJ1-5, with a tentative D call TRBD1 (6 bases). Trimming left V 4 bases short and J 1 base short, with 14 bases between. The CDR3 extends over 16 amino acids. Germline loops: CDR1 MDHEN, CDR2 SYDVKM. CDR3 in DNA: TGTGCCAGCAGTTCCGGACAGATAATCAGCAATCAGCCCCAGCATTTT. Its protein product is CASSSGQIISNQPQHF.

V gene TRBV7-2 combines with J gene TRBJ2-3, with D perhaps given as TRBD1 or TRBD2 (5 bases each). CDR3 length: 14 amino acids. V was shortened by 2 bases and J by 2 bases, with 8 bases between the two germline ends. CDR1 SGHTA and CDR2 FQGNSA come from the germline V gene. The CDR3 sequence is CASSLFGTTDTQYF. In nucleotides, the CDR3 is TGTGCCAGCAGCTTATTTGGGACCACAGATACGCAGTATTTT.

This clonotype was detected many times. The gene calls are TRBV4-1 and TRBJ1-3; no firm D call. Trimming shortened V by 0 bases and J by 11 bases, and 17 bases separated the two germline ends. Germline CDR1 is MGHRA and CDR2 is YSYEKL. This CDR3 contains 15 residues. The CDR3: CASSQDSGVGYAIYF. Written as DNA, the CDR3 is TGCGCCAGCAGCCAAGATTCCGGCGTCGGTTACGCCATATATTTT.

This rearrangement joins TRBV28 to TRBJ1-5, with D possibly TRBD1 on 5 matching bases. The CDR3 has 15 amino acids. The germline gives CDR1 MDHEN, CDR2 SYDVKM. Trimming removed 5 bases at V and 6 bases at J, with 17 bases between. CDR3 sequence (DNA): TGTGCCAGCAGTCCCACAGGTTTACGTGTTCAGCCCCAGCATTTT. Amino acid sequence: CASSPTGLRVQPQHF.

This clonotype was seen more than once but under ten times. J is TRBJ2-2 and V is TRBV21-1; the table's D call TRBD1 went unverified against the DNA. TRBV21-1 is annotated as a pseudogene. This CDR3 spans 14 amino acids. CDR3 sequence reads: CASRTGGWTGELFF. The CDR3 DNA follows: TGTGCCAGCAGGACAGGGGGCTGGACCGGGGAGCTGTTTTTT.

V and J are TRBV6-1 and TRBJ2-5; no firm D call. CDR1 is MNHNS and CDR2 is SASEGT in the germline V gene. V was shortened by 10 bases and J by 5 bases, with 20 bases between the two germline ends. This CDR3 has 14 residues. CDR3 coding DNA: TGTGCCACCGCGACACATGTCCTAGGGGAGACCCAGTACTTC. Encoded protein: CATATHVLGETQYF.

The J gene is TRBJ1-1, the V gene TRBV29-1; no clear D gene. Trimming stripped 8 bases from V and 0 bases from J, with 13 bases between. The germline V gene encodes CDR1 SQVTM and CDR2 ANQGSEA. This CDR3 spans 13 amino acids. The CDR3 loop reads CSSLLAVNTEAFF. Here the CDR3 DNA reads TGCAGCTCTCTCCTTGCCGTGAACACTGAAGCTTTCTTT. Full variable domain (missing parts from reference TRBV29-1 and TRBJ1-1): SAVISQKPSRDICQRGTSLTIQCQVDSQVTMMFWYRQQPGQSLTLIATANQGSEATYESGFVIDKFPISRPNLTFSTLTVSNMSPEDSSIYLCSSLLAVNTEAFFGQGTRLTVV.

This clonotype was counted at least ten times. This chain uses TRBV20-1 with TRBJ2-6, with D uncertain. Trimming pared 0 bases from V and 0 bases from J, leaving 9 bases between. The CDR3 has 16 amino acids. The germline V gene has CDR1 DFQATT and CDR2 SNEGSKA (reference sequence). This chain's CDR3 is CSAREHGLSGANVLTF. The CDR3 region has the DNA TGCAGTGCTAGAGAGCACGGTCTCTCTGGGGCCAACGTCCTGACTTTC.

This clonotype appeared many times. The DNA of the CDR3 is TGCAGTGCTACTCGAGGGGGCGTTCAGCCCCAGCATTTT. Translation gives CSATRGGVQPQHF. This chain connects TRBV20-1 to TRBJ1-5, with 7 bases that match TRBD1. CDR1 is DFQATT and CDR2 is SNEGSKA in the germline V gene (reference sequence). The trim removed 4 bases at V and 6 bases at J, leaving 6 bases unmatched. The CDR3 runs to 13 residues.

This chain's CDR3 is CASSPDRGPSTDTQYF. DNA for the CDR3: TGTGCCAGCAGCCCAGACAGGGGCCCAAGCACAGATACGCAGTATTTT. The chain uses TRBV7-9 and TRBJ2-3; 8 bases line up with TRBD1. Germline V gene sequence: CDR1 SEHNR, CDR2 FQNEAQ (reference sequence). J lost 0 bases, V lost 5 bases, and 7 bases had no gene match. The CDR3 has 16 residues.

This clonotype was seen at least ten times. The chain is built from TRBV29-1 and TRBJ2-1; 10 bases align to TRBD2. The CDR3 covers 14 residues. Germline V gene data show CDR1 as SQVTM and CDR2 as ANQGSEA. CDR3 DNA: TGCACCGTGTCTAGCGGGGGTCCCTACAATGAGCAGTTCTTC. This gives the protein CTVSSGGPYNEQFF.

There are many counts of this clonotype. The chain is built from TRBV5-6 and TRBJ2-2; 10 nucleotides agree with TRBD1. Germline V gives CDR1 SGHDT, CDR2 YYEEEE. V lost 0 bases and J lost 0; bases outside the gene matches: 8. The CDR3 is made up of 19 amino acids. The CDR3 reads CASSLGFMTGGSNTGELFF. The CDR3 coding sequence is TGTGCCAGCAGCTTGGGCTTTATGACAGGGGGCTCGAACACCGGGGAGCTGTTTTTT.

There are many counts of this clonotype. CDR3 nucleotides: TGTGCCAGCAGCCCACTAGCGGGAGGGACCGCAGATACGCAGTATTTT. Its translation is CASSPLAGGTADTQYF. The rearrangement joins TRBV6-4 to TRBJ2-3; 13 bases line up with TRBD2. From germline, CDR1 is MRHNA and CDR2 SNTAGT. The CDR3 length is 16 residues. The V and J ends lost 6 bases and 4 bases, in that order; junction bases with no gene match: 7.

This clonotype was seen at least ten times. DNA for the CDR3: TGCGCCAGCAGCTTGGCCTTCGGGGGGTACCTAGGGGACATTCAGTACTTC. Its translation: CASSLAFGGYLGDIQYF. This sequence joins TRBV5-1 and TRBJ2-4, with 7 bases that match TRBD2. CDR1 SGHRS and CDR2 YFSETQ come from the germline V gene. The CDR3 spans 17 residues. With V trimmed by 0 bases and J by 8 bases, 14 bases remained unmatched.

In regard to this clonotype: A much larger clonotype is one base distant, so this may be a read error. The rearrangement joins TRBV10-3 to TRBJ2-5, with TRBD1 matching over 8 bases. CDR1 ENHRY and CDR2 SYGVKD come from the germline V gene. The CDR3 covers 14 residues. With V trimmed by 7 bases and J by 2 bases, 6 bases remained unmatched. CDR3 in DNA: TGTGCCATCAACAAGGGACAGGTACAAGAGACCCAGTACTTC. Translation: CAINKGQVQETQYF.